A selection of T cell receptor beta chains follows, all from one sample in a study of blood T cell repertoires in COVID-19. Assay used: immunoSEQ multiplex PCR; TCRdb lists only in-frame clones, some missing. The sample consists of roughly 400,000 clones, about 88% of them appearing once. The sample was PBMCs or T cells enriched from blood (not recorded which). Receptors originate from a woman under 30 who had been exposed to COVID-19. Both conserved end residues are trimmed from each CDR3. The D gene is left open where the match is weak.

j_call: TRBJ1-1
d_call: TRBD1
v_call: TRBV7-6
cdr3_aa: ASSLQGQAEAF

j_call: TRBJ1-2
d_call: NA
v_call: TRBV7-9
cdr3_aa: ASSSPTLHYGYT

j_call: TRBJ1-4
d_call: NA
v_call: TRBV5-1
cdr3_aa: ASSLAGREKLF

j_call: TRBJ2-3
d_call: NA
v_call: TRBV5-1
cdr3_aa: ASSLPGTSTDTQY

j_call: TRBJ2-7
d_call: TRBD1
v_call: TRBV29-1
cdr3_aa: SVEDPGTGDSYEQY

j_call: TRBJ1-3
d_call: TRBD1
v_call: TRBV7-2
cdr3_aa: ASRTTDRVSGNTIY

j_call: TRBJ2-6
d_call: TRBD1
v_call: TRBV27
cdr3_aa: ASSLQGALSGANVLT

j_call: TRBJ2-7
d_call: TRBD1
v_call: TRBV19
cdr3_aa: ASSPRDRAYEQY

j_call: TRBJ2-7
d_call: NA
v_call: TRBV5-8
cdr3_aa: ASTSQGPEKLTEQY

j_call: TRBJ1-1
d_call: NA
v_call: TRBV2
cdr3_aa: ASSELVNTEAF

j_call: TRBJ1-5
d_call: NA
v_call: TRBV13
cdr3_aa: ASSQGGGGGNQPQH

j_call: TRBJ2-7
d_call: TRBD1
v_call: TRBV19
cdr3_aa: ASSIGTGPSIEQY

j_call: TRBJ1-3
d_call: NA
v_call: TRBV3-1/TRBV3-2
cdr3_aa: ASSQDTGWAGNTIY

j_call: TRBJ1-3
d_call: TRBD1
v_call: TRBV3-1/TRBV3-2
cdr3_aa: ASSRTGGSGNTIY

j_call: TRBJ1-1
d_call: NA
v_call: TRBV3-1/TRBV3-2
cdr3_aa: ASSQDGGRTEAF

j_call: TRBJ1-4
d_call: NA
v_call: TRBV6-5
cdr3_aa: ASSYSALGPNEKLF

j_call: TRBJ1-6
d_call: TRBD1
v_call: TRBV4-1
cdr3_aa: ASSRGGRDREGSPLH

j_call: TRBJ1-4
d_call: TRBD1
v_call: TRBV27
cdr3_aa: ASSWGTGGNEKLF

j_call: TRBJ2-2
d_call: NA
v_call: TRBV11-2
cdr3_aa: ASSLGGLNTGELF

j_call: TRBJ2-2
d_call: NA
v_call: TRBV6-5
cdr3_aa: ASSQSGVGELF

j_call: TRBJ2-1
d_call: NA
v_call: TRBV30
cdr3_aa: AFAGTRSSYNEQF

j_call: TRBJ1-1
d_call: NA
v_call: TRBV7-2
cdr3_aa: ASSFSPGENTEAF

j_call: TRBJ2-7
d_call: TRBD2
v_call: TRBV7-3
cdr3_aa: ASSPGTSGNEQY

j_call: TRBJ1-5
d_call: NA
v_call: TRBV21-1
cdr3_aa: ASSLQNQGVRPQH

j_call: TRBJ2-7
d_call: NA
v_call: TRBV28
cdr3_aa: ASSRLPGLTAGEQY

j_call: TRBJ1-5
d_call: NA
v_call: TRBV4-2
cdr3_aa: ASSQDGGNQPQH

j_call: TRBJ2-3
d_call: NA
v_call: TRBV18
cdr3_aa: ASSPRQQGTDTQY

j_call: TRBJ2-5
d_call: NA
v_call: TRBV15
cdr3_aa: ATSRARLASGETQY

j_call: TRBJ1-5
d_call: NA
v_call: TRBV4-3
cdr3_aa: ASSQDRNGGNQPQH

j_call: TRBJ2-5
d_call: NA
v_call: TRBV28
cdr3_aa: ASSFAGVPQETQY

j_call: TRBJ1-4
d_call: NA
v_call: TRBV5-1
cdr3_aa: ASSLAGQDEKLF

j_call: TRBJ1-1
d_call: NA
v_call: TRBV19
cdr3_aa: ASSIVYGRANTEAF

j_call: TRBJ2-1
d_call: NA
v_call: TRBV10-3
cdr3_aa: AIRGAGYNEQF

j_call: TRBJ2-7
d_call: TRBD2
v_call: TRBV9
cdr3_aa: ASSPTGGGWDEQY

j_call: TRBJ2-7
d_call: TRBD1
v_call: TRBV28
cdr3_aa: ASSRTGGVGHEQY

j_call: TRBJ1-1
d_call: TRBD1
v_call: TRBV7-6
cdr3_aa: ASSLGQGEGTEAF

j_call: TRBJ2-7
d_call: TRBD1
v_call: TRBV28
cdr3_aa: ASSQGTANSYEQY

j_call: TRBJ1-1
d_call: NA
v_call: TRBV13
cdr3_aa: ASSLDPPGSTEAF

j_call: TRBJ1-5
d_call: NA
v_call: TRBV28
cdr3_aa: ASSSVQPQH

j_call: TRBJ1-5
d_call: NA
v_call: TRBV28
cdr3_aa: ASSRFERSGADQPQH